This T cell receptor beta chain was recorded in a study of tumor-infiltrating lymphocytes in primary liver carcinoma. About the research overall: The patients, men and women alike, were aged 30 to 69 years. General study findings and limits: Only about 8-25% of top clones appeared in all five tumor regions.

The V gene end was trimmed by 1 base and the J gene end by 3 bases; junction bases not matched to a gene: 9. Germline lookup yields CDR1 GTSNPN and CDR2 SVGIG (reference sequence). The CDR3 runs to 15 residues. Total RNA and DNA came together from around 18-30 mg of bulk tissue without cell sorting. Many counts were recorded for this clonotype. Its antigen is not known. A constant-region primer primed TCR beta cDNA synthesis from 400 to 550 ng of total RNA. Construction of TCR beta libraries relied on three successive nested multiplex PCR rounds employing slightly modified ARM-PCR. Both of the initial two PCR rounds ran for approximately 11 cycles and employed TRBV1-TRBV30 forward primers alongside a C-beta reverse primer. TCRdb independently ran MiXCR on the multiplex PCR reads; one entry per CDR3 protein. The data show approximately 120,000 distinct CDR3 sequences, approximately 64% seen once.

The sample consisted of liver tumor tissue from sampling region 3. Sample subset: tumor region T3, left-lateral pole. The source is a woman in her sixties or seventies with primary liver carcinoma and hepatitis B virus infection. V usage is TRBV30 and J usage is TRBJ2-7; 7 bases match TRBD2. Here the CDR3 DNA reads TGTGCCTGGAGTGAAGATGGGACTACTTTCTACGAGCAGTACTTC. Residues: CAWSEDGTTFYEQYF.